The clone carrying this T cell receptor beta chain was recorded at least ten times. Its antigen remains unknown. This CDR3 contains 15 residues. CDR1 is SNHLY, CDR2 FYNNEI, per germline. The V end lost 7 bases, the J end lost 0 bases, and 12 bases lay between the germline ends. These data belong to a study of a mutant IDH1 vaccine in newly diagnosed glioma. Study overall: Either 4-6 weeks after radiotherapy alone or alongside temozolomide, vaccination was begun.

Here immunoSEQ multiplex PCR was the method, and the copy in TCRdb shows in-frame clones only, minus some. The profile shows some 50,000 clones, approximately 64% of them singletons. As for time point: week 47, end of study. Doses consisted of 300 ug of mutant IDH1 20-mer peptide each, paired with topical imiquimod. Source: peripheral blood mononuclear cells (PBMCs), taken from a glioma patient whose treatment included an IDH1 peptide vaccine. The chain uses TRBV2 and TRBJ2-2; D uncertain. This clonotype was obtained from a man aged 40-49 years with glioma. Some clones in this sample may be carry-over from other donors' samples. The CDR3: CASKDTYSNTGELFF. CDR3 DNA sequence: TGTGCCAGCAAAGACACCTACTCGAACACCGGGGAGCTGTTTTTT.